This is a list of T cell receptor beta chains from one sample in a study of beta chain features in type 1 diabetes. The protocol was immunoSEQ multiplex PCR, while the TCRdb copy is restricted to in-frame clones and leaves out a portion. The profile covers 300,000 to 450,000 clones, with around 13% appearing a single time and about 0.017% taken by the ten largest. Material: naive CD4+ T cells from blood. The receptors were gathered from a young man in good health. CDR3s include the opening cysteine and the closing phenylalanine or tryptophan. A D gene is named only where the DNA matches it firmly. Some rows mark clone size as missing; the rest say once, few, many or name a class of expanded clone.

cdr3_aa: CAWDRLVTYEQYF
cdr3_nt: TGTGCCTGGGACAGACTGGTAACCTACGAGCAGTACTTC
j_call: TRBJ2-7
v_call: TRBV30
d_call: -
clone_size: -

cdr3_aa: CASNDRDRVHNEQFF
cdr3_nt: TGTGCCAGCAACGACCGGGACAGGGTCCACAATGAGCAGTTCTTC
j_call: TRBJ2-1
v_call: TRBV7-8
d_call: TRBD1
clone_size: -

cdr3_aa: CATYGQNYEQYF
cdr3_nt: TGTGCCACTTATGGACAGAACTACGAGCAGTACTTC
j_call: TRBJ2-7
v_call: TRBV6-5
d_call: -
clone_size: -

cdr3_aa: CASSFVLETQYF
cdr3_nt: TGTGCCAGCAGCTTTGTTCTTGAGACCCAGTACTTC
j_call: TRBJ2-5
v_call: TRBV11-2
d_call: -
clone_size: few

cdr3_aa: CASTIGADTQYF
cdr3_nt: TGTGCCAGCACCATAGGGGCAGATACGCAGTATTTT
j_call: TRBJ2-3
v_call: TRBV5-4
d_call: -
clone_size: -

cdr3_aa: CASSLDIGWNYGYTF
cdr3_nt: TGTGCCAGCAGCCTAGACATCGGGTGGAACTATGGCTACACCTTC
j_call: TRBJ1-2
v_call: TRBV7-8
d_call: -
clone_size: few

cdr3_aa: CASSPAGILSNQPQHF
cdr3_nt: TGTGCCAGCTCACCCGCAGGAATACTTAGCAATCAGCCCCAGCATTTT
j_call: TRBJ1-5
v_call: TRBV18
d_call: -
clone_size: -

cdr3_aa: CSARSDGEQFF
cdr3_nt: TGCAGTGCTAGGAGCGACGGTGAGCAGTTCTTC
j_call: TRBJ2-1
v_call: TRBV20-1
d_call: -
clone_size: -

cdr3_aa: CASSLVPGQNSYEQYF
cdr3_nt: TGTGCCAGCAGCTTGGTACCGGGACAGAACTCCTACGAGCAGTACTTC
j_call: TRBJ2-7
v_call: TRBV7-2
d_call: TRBD1
clone_size: -

cdr3_aa: CASSPGHSTVIETQYF
cdr3_nt: TGCGCCAGCAGCCCGGGACATTCGACGGTAATAGAGACCCAGTACTTC
j_call: TRBJ2-5
v_call: TRBV5-1
d_call: -
clone_size: few

cdr3_aa: CASSKQGLSDEQYF
cdr3_nt: TGTGCCAGCAGTAAACAGGGGTTAAGCGACGAGCAGTACTTC
j_call: TRBJ2-7
v_call: TRBV19
d_call: TRBD1
clone_size: once

cdr3_aa: CASSPKGGLAGGNEQFF
cdr3_nt: TGCGCCAGCAGCCCTAAAGGAGGACTAGCGGGAGGCAATGAGCAGTTCTTC
j_call: TRBJ2-1
v_call: TRBV5-1
d_call: TRBD2
clone_size: few

cdr3_aa: CASTEGRKQFF
cdr3_nt: TGTGCCAGCACCGAGGGTAGAAAGCAGTTCTTC
j_call: TRBJ2-1
v_call: TRBV7-3
d_call: -
clone_size: -

cdr3_aa: CASSSHPGQGYQPQHF
cdr3_nt: TGCGCCAGCAGCTCACATCCGGGACAGGGCTATCAGCCCCAGCATTTT
j_call: TRBJ1-5
v_call: TRBV5-1
d_call: TRBD1
clone_size: few

cdr3_aa: CASSLVGQGGTQYF
cdr3_nt: TGTGCCAGCAGCTTAGTTGGGCAGGGTGGTACGCAGTATTTT
j_call: TRBJ2-3
v_call: TRBV7-9
d_call: -
clone_size: -

cdr3_aa: CASSRPSGGKDNEQFF
cdr3_nt: TGTGCCAGCAGCCGGCCCAGCGGGGGAAAGGACAATGAGCAGTTCTTC
j_call: TRBJ2-1
v_call: TRBV5-4
d_call: TRBD2
clone_size: few

cdr3_aa: CASSLEGPGWYGYTF
cdr3_nt: TGTGCCAGCAGCTTAGAGGGGCCTGGATGGTATGGCTACACCTTC
j_call: TRBJ1-2
v_call: TRBV7-9
d_call: -
clone_size: few

cdr3_aa: CASSVVGLAGSEQFF
cdr3_nt: TGTGCCAGCAGCGTAGTGGGGCTAGCGGGGAGTGAGCAGTTCTTC
j_call: TRBJ2-1
v_call: TRBV9
d_call: TRBD2
clone_size: -

cdr3_aa: CSVGTSEETQYF
cdr3_nt: TGCAGCGTTGGCACTAGCGAAGAGACCCAGTACTTC
j_call: TRBJ2-5
v_call: TRBV29-1
d_call: TRBD2
clone_size: many

cdr3_aa: CASSLTSGGSYNEQFF
cdr3_nt: TGTGCCAGCAGCTTAACAAGCGGGGGCTCCTACAATGAGCAGTTCTTC
j_call: TRBJ2-1
v_call: TRBV7-2
d_call: TRBD2
clone_size: -

cdr3_aa: CASSPGTGDPGPQHF
cdr3_nt: TGTGCCAGCTCACCCGGGACAGGGGACCCAGGACCCCAGCATTTT
j_call: TRBJ1-5
v_call: TRBV18
d_call: TRBD1
clone_size: few

cdr3_aa: CASSAAPGLAGVHEQFF
cdr3_nt: TGTGCCAGCAGCGCCGCTCCGGGACTAGCGGGAGTTCATGAGCAGTTCTTC
j_call: TRBJ2-1
v_call: TRBV9
d_call: TRBD2
clone_size: few

cdr3_aa: CASSLTASGLVTDTQYF
cdr3_nt: TGTGCCAGCAGCTTAACGGCGTCGGGACTGGTCACAGATACGCAGTATTTT
j_call: TRBJ2-3
v_call: TRBV7-3
d_call: -
clone_size: few

cdr3_aa: CASSKGTGNTGELFF
cdr3_nt: TGTGCCAGCAGCAAGGGGACAGGGAACACCGGGGAGCTGTTTTTT
j_call: TRBJ2-2
v_call: TRBV7-3
d_call: TRBD1
clone_size: -

cdr3_aa: CASSALFSETSFYNEQFF
cdr3_nt: TGTGCCAGCAGCGCCCTGTTCTCTGAGACTAGCTTCTACAATGAGCAGTTCTTC
j_call: TRBJ2-1
v_call: TRBV9
d_call: TRBD2
clone_size: few